This is a list of T cell receptor beta chains from one sample in a study of shared clonotypes between healthy human individuals. The data were produced by immunoSEQ multiplex PCR, yet TCRdb's version contains in-frame clones alone and is incomplete. The data contain roughly 1,100,000 clones, approximately 72% of them singletons. Material: memory CD4+ T cells sorted from blood. These receptors were taken from a young man in good health. CDR3s include the opening cysteine and the closing phenylalanine or tryptophan. Fields, in order: J gene, V gene, D gene, clone size, CDR3 protein, CDR3 DNA. The D gene is left open where the match is weak. For some rows the clone size is stated as once, few or many, or as a class when expanded; others skip it.

TRBJ2-5 | TRBV5-4 | TRBD2 | . | CASSLQLAGVETQYF | TGTGCCAGCAGCTTGCAACTAGCGGGGGTGGAGACCCAGTACTTC
TRBJ2-3 | TRBV10-1 | TRBD2 | . | CASSESLAGGVTDTQYF | TGCGCCAGCAGTGAGTCCCTAGCGGGGGGCGTCACAGATACGCAGTATTTT
TRBJ1-2 | TRBV10-3 | TRBD1 | few | CAIREDRVVGYTF | TGTGCCATCAGGGAGGACAGGGTAGTTGGCTACACCTTC
TRBJ1-2 | TRBV11-1 | . | . | CASSLAQGLTGYTF | TGTGCCAGCAGCTTAGCGCAGGGTCTGACTGGCTACACCTTC
TRBJ1-1 | TRBV6-6 | . | . | CASSYDGVNTEAFF | TGTGCCAGCAGTTACGACGGGGTTAACACTGAAGCTTTCTTT
TRBJ1-4 | TRBV2 | TRBD1 | . | CASRQGSSVNEKLFF | TGTGCCAGTAGACAGGGATCCTCAGTTAATGAAAAACTGTTTTTT
TRBJ2-3 | TRBV28 | . | . | CASSSGDRKSQYF | TGTGCCAGCAGCTCGGGGGACCGAAAGTCCCAGTATTTT
TRBJ2-7 | TRBV6-5 | . | . | CASSATTDYEQYF | TGTGCCAGCAGTGCGACTACCGACTACGAGCAGTACTTC
TRBJ1-5 | TRBV4-1 | . | . | CASSQEGYGNQPQHF | TGCGCCAGCAGCCAAGAGGGGTATGGCAATCAGCCCCAGCATTTT
TRBJ1-3 | TRBV7-9 | . | few | CASSPRRGGEAYTIYF | TGTGCCAGCAGCCCCCGTCGCGGGGGCGAAGCGTACACCATATATTTT
TRBJ2-7 | TRBV29-1 | . | . | CSVRPLREGPFYYEQYF | TGCAGCGTCCGACCACTTCGAGAGGGTCCCTTCTACTACGAGCAGTACTTC
TRBJ1-2 | TRBV7-9 | . | . | CASSSTGTDGYTF | TGTGCCAGCAGCTCCACCGGGACGGATGGCTACACCTTC
TRBJ1-6 | TRBV5-4 | . | . | CASSSGGVYNSPLHF | TGTGCCAGCAGCTCGGGCGGGGTTTATAATTCACCCCTCCACTTT
TRBJ1-3 | TRBV21-1 | . | . | CARDGVREPRGNTIYF | TGTGCCAGAGATGGGGTCCGGGAACCTAGAGGGAACACCATATATTTT
TRBJ1-4 | TRBV6-5 | . | . | CASSYSGLRNEKLFF | TGTGCCAGCAGTTACTCCGGATTACGTAATGAAAAACTGTTTTTT
TRBJ1-5 | TRBV27 | . | . | CASSLGGPGSNQPQHF | TGTGCCAGCAGTTTAGGGGGACCAGGGAGCAATCAGCCCCAGCATTTT
TRBJ2-3 | TRBV20-1 | . | . | CSASSGTMQYF | TGCAGTGCTAGCTCCGGGACAATGCAGTATTTT
TRBJ2-7 | TRBV29-1 | . | . | CSARRPGGNEQYF | TGCAGCGCCCGCCGGCCAGGGGGGAACGAGCAGTACTTC
TRBJ2-7 | TRBV5-1 | . | . | CASSLVSSGSYEQYF | TGCGCCAGCAGCTTGGTGAGCTCTGGCTCCTACGAGCAGTACTTC
TRBJ2-5 | TRBV7-9 | . | . | CASSPLAGTGGASAQYF | TGTGCCAGCAGCCCATTAGCCGGTACGGGGGGCGCATCAGCCCAGTACTTC
TRBJ2-3 | TRBV6-1 | TRBD1 | . | CAIRTGATDTQYF | TGTGCCATCCGGACAGGGGCCACAGATACGCAGTATTTT
TRBJ2-3 | TRBV4-2 | TRBD2 | . | CASSQELAGGPDTQYF | TGTGCCAGCAGCCAAGAACTAGCGGGGGGGCCAGATACGCAGTATTTT
TRBJ2-5 | TRBV27 | TRBD1 | once | CATPPGGKEETQYF | TGTGCCACCCCCCCAGGGGGAAAGGAAGAGACCCAGTACTTC
TRBJ2-1 | TRBV11-2 | . | . | CASSLSPSSYNEQFF | TGTGCCAGCAGCTTATCCCCGAGCTCCTACAATGAGCAGTTCTTC
TRBJ2-5 | TRBV10-3 | . | . | CAISPGVRETQYF | TGTGCCATCAGCCCGGGGGTCCGAGAGACCCAGTACTTC
TRBJ2-3 | TRBV18 | . | . | CASSPRERSTDTQYF | TGTGCCAGCTCACCACGGGAAAGAAGCACAGATACGCAGTATTTT
TRBJ2-5 | TRBV5-1 | TRBD2 | . | CASSSNSGSTQETQYF | TGCGCCAGCAGCTCCAATAGCGGGAGCACCCAAGAGACCCAGTACTTC
TRBJ2-7 | TRBV18 | TRBD2 | . | CASSLTSGSSYEQYF | TGTGCCAGCTCACTAACTAGCGGGAGCTCCTACGAGCAGTACTTC
TRBJ1-6 | TRBV19 | . | . | CASSIFNEDQSSYNSPLHF | TGTGCCAGTAGTATTTTTAATGAGGATCAGAGCTCCTATAATTCACCCCTCCACTTT